This passage covers 21 T cell receptor beta chains from one sample sequenced in a study of T cell responses to AZD1222 COVID-19 vaccine. Generated by immunoSEQ multiplex PCR, the TCRdb table keeps only in-frame clones and is missing some. The profile shows 150,000 to 200,000 clones, approximately 87% of them singletons. The source material was peripheral blood, sampled on day 0 of MenACWY control vaccination. The source is an adult in good health.

This rearrangement joins TRBV5-4 to TRBJ1-4; D not certain. CDR3 length equals 18 residues. Germline values: CDR1 SGHNT, CDR2 YYREEE (reference sequence). The V end was cut by 1 base, the J end by 7 bases, with 23 bases between. The CDR3 sequence is CASSLNPPGRRGSEKLFF. The CDR3 DNA sequence: TGTGCCAGCAGCTTGAACCCCCCAGGCCGAAGAGGAAGTGAAAAACTGTTTTTT. Looking up the rest from reference TRBV5-4 and TRBJ1-4 gives the full variable domain: ETGVTQSPTHLIKTRGQQVTLRCSSQSGHNTVSWYQQALGQGPQFIFQYYREEENGRGNFPPRFSGLQFPNYSSELNVNALELDDSALYLCASSLNPPGRRGSEKLFFGSGTQLSVL.

V is TRBV29-1 and J is TRBJ1-1; the D is unclear. The CDR3 consists of 13 residues. V dropped 3 bases and J dropped 1 base, with 9 bases sitting between them. In germline, CDR1 is SQVTM, CDR2 ANQGSEA. The CDR3 reads CSVEGRQNTEAFF. In DNA, the CDR3 is TGCAGCGTTGAGGGCAGGCAGAACACTGAAGCTTTCTTT.

This chain links TRBV19 with TRBJ2-7; 7 bases are shared with TRBD2. The V gene end was trimmed by 6 bases and the J gene end by 5 bases; junction bases not matched to a gene: 4. This CDR3 comprises 12 residues. CDR1 and CDR2 from the germline V gene are LNHDA and SQIVND (reference sequence). The CDR3 region has the DNA TGTGCCAGTAGCCAGCGGGGCCACGAGCAGTACTTC. This gives the protein CASSQRGHEQYF.

V usage is TRBV29-1 and J usage is TRBJ1-3; D call uncertain. V was clipped by 4 bases and J by 1 base, with 14 bases between them. This CDR3 has 15 amino acids. Germline CDR1 is SQVTM and CDR2 is ANQGSEA. The CDR3 spells CSVVSGEGSGNTIYF. The CDR3 DNA follows: TGCAGCGTTGTGTCCGGGGAAGGTTCTGGAAACACCATATATTTT.

The rearrangement links TRBV30 to TRBJ1-3, with D unresolved. V shed 3 bases and J shed 4 bases, with 10 bases lying between them. The length of the CDR3 is 13 residues. Looked up from germline, CDR1 is GTSNPN and CDR2 is SVGIG (reference sequence). Here the CDR3 DNA reads TGTGCCTGGAGCTCTAACGGCGGAAACACCATATATTTT. It yields the protein CAWSSNGGNTIYF.

The rearrangement links TRBV9 to TRBJ2-2; no reliable D call. This CDR3 comprises 13 residues. Trimming shortened V by 3 bases and J by 2 bases, and 5 bases separated the two germline ends. Germline CDR1 and CDR2: SGDLS and YYNGEE. The DNA for the CDR3 is TGTGCCAGCAGCGGATTTAACACCGGGGAGCTGTTTTTT. Translation: CASSGFNTGELFF.

This clone occurred once. The genes are TRBV5-1 and TRBJ2-3; TRBD1 matches at 8 bases. Losses at the gene ends were 4 bases for V and 3 bases for J; bases not matched to a gene: 7. Germline CDR1 SGHRS, CDR2 YFSETQ. The CDR3 covers 15 residues. CDR3 sequence: CASSQSTGVTDTQYF. The CDR3 DNA reads as TGCGCCAGCAGCCAATCGACAGGGGTGACAGATACGCAGTATTTT.

This rearrangement joins TRBV5-4 to TRBJ1-5, with unresolved D. The CDR3 totals 14 residues. From germline, CDR1 is SGHNT and CDR2 YYREEE (reference sequence). The ends were cut back, 5 bases at V and 7 bases at J, with 16 bases in the middle. CDR3 in DNA: TGTGCCAGCAGTATCACCCCGAGGGAACAGCCCCAGCATTTT. Translating gives CASSITPREQPQHF.

The V gene is TRBV28, the J gene TRBJ2-5, with TRBD1 matching over 8 bases. Germline V gives CDR1 MDHEN, CDR2 SYDVKM. The CDR3 is made up of 16 amino acids. With V trimmed by 5 bases and J by 1 base, 9 bases remained unmatched. The CDR3 sequence: CASSARQGRGQETQYF. The CDR3, as DNA: TGTGCCAGCAGTGCAAGACAGGGGCGGGGCCAAGAGACCCAGTACTTC.

The V call is TRBV5-1, the J call TRBJ2-5; no clear D. The CDR3 totals 13 residues. CDR1 is SGHRS and CDR2 is YFSETQ in the germline V gene. The ends were cut back, 6 bases at V and 1 base at J, with 10 bases in the middle. CDR3 loop: CASNNGFQETQYF. In DNA form, the CDR3 reads TGCGCCAGCAATAACGGGTTCCAAGAGACCCAGTACTTC.

As DNA, the CDR3 is TGTGCCAGCAGCCCAGGGACTAGCGGGGATGCCTACAATGAGCAGTTCTTC. Residues: CASSPGTSGDAYNEQFF. The chain has TRBV7-9 and TRBJ2-1, with 13 bases identical to TRBD2. V was clipped by 5 bases and J by 2 bases; unmatched bases: 6. This CDR3 is built from 17 residues. The germline CDR1 and CDR2 sequences are SEHNR and FQNEAQ (reference sequence). The full variable domain, completed using reference TRBV7-9 and TRBJ2-1, is DTGVSQNPRHKITKRGQNVTFRCDPISEHNRLYWYRQTLGQGPEFLTYFQNEAQLEKSRLLSDRFSAERPKGSFSTLEIQRTEQGDSAMYLCASSPGTSGDAYNEQFFGPGTRLTVL.

This clone was seen only once. This chain uses TRBV18 with TRBJ1-3; D perhaps matches TRBD1 (6 bases). The germline CDR1 and CDR2 sequences are KGHSH and LQKENI. V lost 3 bases, J lost 0 bases, and 12 bases lay in between. This CDR3 is 16 amino acids long. The DNA of the CDR3 is TGTGCCAGCTCACCGCAACAGGGCCACTCTGGAAACACCATATATTTT. Translating it yields CASSPQQGHSGNTIYF.

Worth noting for this clone: The sample holds other DNA sequences that translate to the same CDR3. The V and J genes are TRBV9 and TRBJ1-1; D call uncertain. CDR1 SGDLS and CDR2 YYNGEE come from the germline V gene. The length of the CDR3 is 14 residues. Trimming removed 0 bases from V and 0 bases from J, with 6 bases in between. The DNA of the CDR3 is TGTGCCAGCAGCGTAGGGCAAATGAACACTGAAGCTTTCTTT. Its protein product is CASSVGQMNTEAFF.

The gene calls are TRBV10-1 and TRBJ1-1; D ambiguous. Germline V gene sequence: CDR1 WNHNN, CDR2 SYGVQD (reference sequence). V was shortened by 7 bases and J by 0 bases, with 12 bases between the two germline ends. The CDR3 extends over 14 amino acids. The CDR3 loop is CASTDGRLNTEAFF. The CDR3, as DNA: TGCGCCAGCACCGACGGACGGTTGAACACTGAAGCTTTCTTT.

The genes are TRBV19 and TRBJ2-2; D remains ambiguous. This CDR3 is 12 amino acids long. Germline V gene lookup returns CDR1 LNHDA and CDR2 SQIVND (reference sequence). V was pared by 5 bases and J by 6 bases, with 7 bases between. Here the CDR3 reads CASSLSSGELFF. DNA for the CDR3: TGTGCCAGTAGTCTAAGTTCCGGGGAGCTGTTTTTT.

The CDR3 is CASSKVRENTEAFF. CDR3 nucleotides: TGTGCCAGCAGCAAGGTCAGGGAGAACACTGAAGCTTTCTTT. The genes are TRBV7-9 and TRBJ1-1, with D possibly being TRBD1 (5 bases). This CDR3 comprises 14 residues. In germline, CDR1 is SEHNR, CDR2 FQNEAQ (reference sequence). V lost 5 bases and J 1 base, leaving 11 bases between the germline ends.

V is TRBV7-9 and J is TRBJ1-5; tentatively, D is TRBD1 (5 bases). V was clipped by 3 bases and J by 5 bases, with 8 bases between them. The CDR3 loop spans 13 amino acids. Germline assignment: CDR1 SEHNR and CDR2 FQNEAQ (reference sequence). This CDR3 reads CASSLGEDQPQHF. The DNA of the CDR3 is TGTGCCAGCAGCTTGGGGGAAGATCAGCCCCAGCATTTT.

This rearrangement joins TRBV27 to TRBJ2-7; 8 bases are a match to TRBD1. Trimming cost V 2 bases and J 2 bases; bases outside gene matches: 8. In germline, CDR1 is MNHEY, CDR2 SMNVEV (reference sequence). The CDR3 spans 16 residues. DNA of the CDR3: TGTGCCAGCAGTTTAATGGACGGGACAGGACCCTACGAGCAGTACTTC. Encoded protein: CASSLMDGTGPYEQYF.

The chain is built from TRBV9 and TRBJ2-1; a possible D gene is TRBD2 (6 bases). V was clipped by 6 bases and J by 7 bases, with 14 bases between them. The CDR3 contains 13 residues. CDR1 is SGDLS, CDR2 YYNGEE, per germline. In nucleotides, the CDR3 is TGTGCCAGCACGCGGGACGATGAAAATGAGCAGTTCTTC. Translation: CASTRDDENEQFF.

V gene TRBV9 combines with J gene TRBJ2-7; 7 bases fit TRBD1. CDR3 length equals 13 residues. The J segment lost 3 bases and the V segment lost 4 bases, leaving 4 bases of the junction unmatched. Germline CDR1 is SGDLS and CDR2 is YYNGEE. CDR3 sequence reads: CASSPRQGYEQYF. DNA of the CDR3: TGTGCCAGCAGCCCTCGACAGGGCTACGAGCAGTACTTC.

The rearrangement joins TRBV28 to TRBJ1-4, with 9 bases lining up with TRBD1. Germline CDR1 is MDHEN and CDR2 is SYDVKM. The J segment lost 10 bases and the V segment lost 4 bases, leaving 4 bases of the junction unmatched. This CDR3 is 13 amino acids long. Written as DNA, the CDR3 is TGTGCCAGCAGTTCCGGGACAGGGACAAAACTGTTTTTT. Its protein product is CASSSGTGTKLFF.